Presented here are 26 T cell receptor beta chains from one specimen sequenced in a study of technical replicates of blood from a handful of donors. Sequenced by immunoSEQ multiplex PCR; TCRdb stores in-frame clones only, minus some. The sample includes 70,000 or so clones, nearly 99% of them seen just once. Material for sequencing was T cells isolated from PBMCs. The receptors come from a human donor in good health.

This clone showed up just once. The V and J genes are TRBV6-5 and TRBJ1-1; 9 bases fit TRBD1. Trimming took 9 bases from V and 4 from J; bases not matched to a gene: 12. CDR1 and CDR2 from the germline V gene are MNHEY and SVGAGI. This CDR3 is built from 15 residues. This CDR3 is CASNRDRERGTEAFF. DNA of the CDR3: TGTGCCAGTAACCGGGACAGGGAAAGGGGCACTGAAGCTTTCTTT.

The genes are TRBV7-6 and TRBJ2-2; no definite D call. Trimming cost V 1 base and J 5 bases, with 8 bases left between them. Germline CDR1 is SGHVS and CDR2 is FNYEAQ. The CDR3 has 14 amino acids. The CDR3 coding sequence is TGTGCCAGCAGCTTAGGGGCTGGAACCGGGGAGCTGTTTTTT. Translating it yields CASSLGAGTGELFF.

The V gene is TRBV5-8, the J gene TRBJ1-1, with D perhaps TRBD1 (6 bases). This CDR3 is built from 12 residues. V was clipped by 0 bases and J by 11 bases, with 11 bases between them. CDR1 and CDR2 (germline): SGHTS, YDEGEE. The DNA for the CDR3 is TGTGCCAGCAGCTTGGTGGTCACAGGGGCTTTCTTT. This sequence encodes CASSLVVTGAFF.

The rearrangement links TRBV5-6 to TRBJ2-7; D not resolved. Germline V gene data show CDR1 as SGHDT and CDR2 as YYEEEE. V was clipped by 4 bases and J by 3 bases, with 14 bases between them. This CDR3 spans 14 amino acids. CDR3 sequence (DNA): TGTGCCAGCAGCGCGGATGAAGCCTTCTACGAGCAGTACTTC. Residues: CASSADEAFYEQYF. Together with reference TRBV5-6 and TRBJ2-7, the CDR3 gives the full variable domain: DAGVTQSPTHLIKTRGQQVTLRCSPKSGHDTVSWYQQALGQGPQFIFQYYEEEERQRGNFPDRFSGHQFPNYSSELNVNALLLGDSALYLCASSADEAFYEQYFGPGTRLTVT.

The rearrangement joins TRBV2 to TRBJ2-2; tentatively, D is TRBD1 (6 bases). V was clipped by 7 bases and J by 0 bases, with 15 bases between them. CDR1 is SNHLY and CDR2 is FYNNEI in the germline V gene. The CDR3 is 16 amino acids. The CDR3 sequence: CASKTGWDTNTGELFF. CDR3 nucleotides: TGTGCCAGCAAGACAGGATGGGATACGAACACCGGGGAGCTGTTTTTT.

The genes are TRBV2 and TRBJ2-6; D gene unclear. Trimming removed 10 bases at V and 0 bases at J, with 13 bases between. CDR1 SNHLY and CDR2 FYNNEI come from the germline V gene. The CDR3 totals 15 residues. CDR3 amino acids: CAIYQVRSGANVLTF. Written as DNA, the CDR3 is TGTGCCATCTACCAGGTTCGCTCTGGGGCCAACGTCCTGACTTTC.

In DNA, the CDR3 is TGTGCCAGCAGCACCGGACAGGATCAGACCCAGTACTTC. Its translation is CASSTGQDQTQYF. The chain couples TRBV7-2 to TRBJ2-5; TRBD1 agrees at 7 bases. Germline lookup yields CDR1 SGHTA and CDR2 FQGNSA. V trimming: 5 bases; J trimming: 6 bases; junction bases outside the gene matches: 6. The CDR3 sequence is 13 residues long.

The V gene is TRBV6-4, the J gene TRBJ2-1; the match to TRBD2 covers 12 bases. This CDR3 contains 15 residues. Trimming removed 4 bases from V and 9 bases from J; junction bases left unmatched: 7. The V gene's germline CDR1 is MRHNA and CDR2 SNTAGT. The CDR3, as DNA: TGTGCCAGCAGTGGTCTAGCGGGAGGGGTTAGTGAGCAGTTCTTC. This sequence encodes CASSGLAGGVSEQFF.

The V gene is TRBV4-2, the J gene TRBJ2-7; D call uncertain. Germline CDR1 reads LGHNA; CDR2 reads YNFKEQ. V was clipped by 1 base and J by 2 bases, with 12 bases between them. The CDR3 contains 15 residues. In nucleotides, the CDR3 is TGTGCCAGCAGCCAAGCCGCAGGTTCCGCCTACGAGCAGTACTTC. It encodes CASSQAAGSAYEQYF.

This chain joins TRBV7-9 and TRBJ1-2, with 7 nucleotides matching TRBD1. CDR1 SEHNR and CDR2 FQNEAQ come from the germline V gene (reference sequence). With 7 bases clipped from V and 6 bases from J, the junction kept 8 bases outside the gene matches. The CDR3 consists of 13 residues. In DNA, the CDR3 is TGTGCCAGCATCCAGACGACAGGGCATGGCTACACCTTC. This sequence encodes CASIQTTGHGYTF.

This chain uses TRBV7-3 with TRBJ2-7; D might be TRBD2 (6 bases). From germline, CDR1 is SGHTA and CDR2 FQGTGA. Trimming removed 1 base at V and 4 bases at J, with 11 bases between. This CDR3 has 14 residues. The CDR3 coding sequence is TGTGCCAGCAGCTTAAGCGGGATAGGATACGAGCAGTACTTC. This gives the protein CASSLSGIGYEQYF.

V usage is TRBV2 and J usage is TRBJ2-7; 13 nucleotides agree with TRBD2. V gave up 6 bases and J gave up 4 bases; unmatched junction bases: 3. CDR3 length equals 14 residues. The germline V gene encodes CDR1 SNHLY and CDR2 FYNNEI. The CDR3 here is CASSGLAGVYEQYF. The CDR3 nucleotides read TGTGCCAGCAGCGGACTAGCGGGAGTGTACGAGCAGTACTTC.

The gene calls are TRBV13 and TRBJ2-3, with 13 bases identical to TRBD2. CDR1 and CDR2 (germline): PRHDT, FYEKMQ (reference sequence). V dropped 5 bases and J dropped 6; count of bases not matched to a gene: 8. This CDR3 is built from 16 residues. The CDR3 coding sequence is TGTGCCAGCAGCCCCTGGACTAGCGGGAGTAGGGATACGCAGTATTTT. It specifies CASSPWTSGSRDTQYF.

The chain couples TRBV4-3 to TRBJ1-1; D is possibly TRBD1 (6 bases). This CDR3 comprises 16 residues. Germline V gene sequence: CDR1 LGHNA, CDR2 YSLEER. Trimming took off 2 bases at V and 1 base at J, with 14 bases between the two ends. The CDR3 loop reads CASSQSIYRENTEAFF. For the CDR3, the DNA is TGCGCCAGCAGCCAATCTATCTACAGGGAGAACACTGAAGCTTTCTTT.

This chain connects TRBV5-4 to TRBJ2-1; D unclear. V gave up 0 bases and J gave up 0 bases, with 4 bases separating them. Per the germline V gene, CDR1 is SGHNT and CDR2 is YYREEE (reference sequence). CDR3 length equals 14 residues. The CDR3 region has the DNA TGTGCCAGCAGCTTGGGGAGCTCCTACAATGAGCAGTTCTTC. Translating gives CASSLGSSYNEQFF. The full variable domain, in which reference TRBV5-4 and TRBJ2-1 provide the parts outside the CDR3, is ETGVTQSPTHLIKTRGQQVTLRCSSQSGHNTVSWYQQALGQGPQFIFQYYREEENGRGNFPPRFSGLQFPNYSSELNVNALELDDSALYLCASSLGSSYNEQFFGPGTRLTVL.

V is TRBV11-3 and J is TRBJ1-1; no reliable D call. Germline V gene sequence: CDR1 SGHNT, CDR2 YENEEA. The CDR3 consists of 16 residues. V was trimmed by 1 base and J by 5 bases, leaving 17 bases between them. This CDR3 reads CASSLGRPEIETEAFF. In DNA, the CDR3 is TGTGCCAGCAGCTTAGGGCGACCGGAGATTGAGACTGAAGCTTTCTTT.

CDR3 in amino acids: CASSLGQGGLMETQYF. DNA of the CDR3: TGTGCCAGCAGTTTGGGACAGGGAGGGTTAATGGAGACCCAGTACTTC. V is TRBV27 and J is TRBJ2-5, with TRBD1 identical over 9 bases. V trimming: 3 bases; J trimming: 5 bases; junction bases outside the gene matches: 10. CDR3 length: 16 residues. CDR1 is MNHEY and CDR2 is SMNVEV in the germline V gene (reference sequence).

V usage is TRBV18 and J usage is TRBJ1-1; 7 nucleotides line up with TRBD1. Germline CDR1 KGHSH, CDR2 LQKENI. This CDR3 comprises 16 residues. With V trimmed by 1 base and J by 3 bases, 8 bases remained unmatched. The CDR3 coding sequence is TGTGCCAGCTCACCACTCAGGGGGGCAGGGTACACTGAAGCTTTCTTT. Protein sequence: CASSPLRGAGYTEAFF.

This rearrangement joins TRBV29-1 to TRBJ1-2; D unclear. CDR3 size: 11 residues. Trimming took 4 bases from V and 8 from J, leaving 11 bases between them. Per the germline V gene, CDR1 is SQVTM and CDR2 is ANQGSEA. CDR3 coding DNA: TGCAGCGTTGCTCACAGAGAAGGCTACACCTTC. Translation: CSVAHREGYTF.

The chain couples TRBV18 to TRBJ1-1, with a tentative D call TRBD1 (6 bases). This CDR3 spans 14 amino acids. Trimming removed 4 bases at V and 3 bases at J, with 12 bases between. The germline CDR1 and CDR2 sequences are KGHSH and LQKENI. The CDR3 protein is CASSLQGGDTEAFF. The CDR3 DNA reads as TGTGCCAGCTCACTACAGGGTGGAGACACTGAAGCTTTCTTT.

The V gene is TRBV2, the J gene TRBJ2-3, with 9 positions matching TRBD2. Germline V gives CDR1 SNHLY, CDR2 FYNNEI. J gave up 2 bases and V 8 bases, and 5 bases lay outside the gene matches. This CDR3 has 14 amino acids. CDR3 coding DNA: TGTGCCAGCCAACCGGGACTAGCCACAGATACGCAGTATTTT. As protein: CASQPGLATDTQYF. Supplemented by reference TRBV2 and TRBJ2-3, the full variable domain reads EPEVTQTPSHQVTQMGQEVILRCVPISNHLYFYWYRQILGQKVEFLVSFYNNEISEKSEIFDDQFSVERPDGSNFTLKIRSTKLEDSAMYFCASQPGLATDTQYFGPGTRLTVL.

This chain connects TRBV27 to TRBJ1-1; no firm D call. The CDR3 is 15 amino acids. Germline V gives CDR1 MNHEY, CDR2 SMNVEV (reference sequence). V was clipped by 0 bases and J by 0 bases, with 8 bases between them. The CDR3 protein is CASSLSRGMNTEAFF. DNA for the CDR3: TGTGCCAGCAGTTTATCGAGAGGCATGAACACTGAAGCTTTCTTT.

This clone was picked up one time. This rearrangement joins TRBV9 to TRBJ1-1; possible D gene TRBD1, 6 bases. The CDR3 sequence is 18 residues long. CDR1 and CDR2 from the germline V gene are SGDLS and YYNGEE. Trimming left V 0 bases short and J 2 bases short, with 20 bases between. The CDR3 reads CASSVEVTGPYLNTEAFF. CDR3 sequence (DNA): TGTGCCAGCAGCGTAGAGGTCACAGGGCCCTATCTTAACACTGAAGCTTTCTTT. Filled out from reference TRBV9 and TRBJ1-1, the complete variable domain reads DSGVTQTPKHLITATGQRVTLRCSPRSGDLSVYWYQQSLDQGLQFLIQYYNGEERAKGNILERFSAQQFPDLHSELNLSSLELGDSALYFCASSVEVTGPYLNTEAFFGQGTRLTVV.

The chain links TRBV4-1 to TRBJ2-3, with D perhaps TRBD1 (5 bases). CDR3 length equals 17 residues. CDR1 and CDR2 (germline): MGHRA, YSYEKL. V lost 6 bases and J 3 bases, leaving 22 bases between the germline ends. The CDR3, as DNA: TGCGCCAGCAGTCTAAGGTTAGACAGAGAGCTAACAGATACGCAGTATTTT. It yields the protein CASSLRLDRELTDTQYF.

The chain has TRBV27 and TRBJ2-5, with D unresolved. CDR1 is MNHEY and CDR2 is SMNVEV in the germline V gene (reference sequence). The CDR3 has 13 residues. V was shortened by 0 bases and J by 7 bases, with 9 bases between the two germline ends. In nucleotides, the CDR3 is TGTGCCAGCAGTTTATCACTAAAAGGGACCCAGTACTTC. Amino acids: CASSLSLKGTQYF.

The rearrangement uses TRBV5-1 and TRBJ2-7; 7 positions agree with TRBD1. The CDR3 sequence is 13 residues long. V lost 4 bases, J lost 2 bases, and 3 bases stayed unmatched. The germline gives CDR1 SGHRS, CDR2 YFSETQ. CDR3 sequence reads: CASSVGQPYEQYF. CDR3 DNA sequence: TGCGCCAGCAGCGTGGGACAGCCCTACGAGCAGTACTTC.